The 23 T cell receptor beta chains listed next were all sequenced from one sample in a study of blood T cell repertoires in COVID-19. Assay: immunoSEQ multiplex PCR; the TCRdb copy retains only in-frame clones and omits some. The repertoire consists of 200,000 to 300,000 clones, with approximately 86% occurring once and the leading ten covering approximately 2%. The specimen was peripheral blood. These receptors were obtained from a man under 40 with active or convalescent COVID-19.

V usage is TRBV12-3 or TRBV12-4 and J usage is TRBJ2-3; D remains unclear. The CDR3 totals 13 residues. Trimming left V 0 bases short and J 3 bases short, with 4 bases between. CDR3 coding DNA: TGTGCCAGCAGTTTAGCCCCAACAGATACGCAGTATTTT. Translating gives CASSLAPTDTQYF.

The V gene is TRBV7-9, the J gene TRBJ2-1; 8 bases line up with TRBD1. The germline gives CDR1 SEHNR, CDR2 FQNEAQ (reference sequence). J lost 7 bases, V lost 5 bases, and 7 bases had no gene match. The CDR3 covers 14 residues. Here the CDR3 reads CASSNDTGGNEQFF. The CDR3 DNA reads as TGTGCCAGCAGCAACGACACAGGGGGTAATGAGCAGTTCTTC.

J is TRBJ2-3 and V is TRBV5-1; D call uncertain. CDR1 and CDR2 from the germline V gene are SGHRS and YFSETQ. The CDR3 extends over 17 amino acids. The ends were cut back, 5 bases at V and 0 bases at J, with 19 bases in the middle. CDR3 in amino acids: CASRRQRRVDSTDTQYF. CDR3 nucleotide sequence: TGCGCCAGCAGGAGACAAAGACGAGTGGATAGCACAGATACGCAGTATTTT.

The V call is TRBV5-6, the J call TRBJ1-6; D remains ambiguous. V was trimmed by 5 bases and J by 4 bases, leaving 13 bases between them. This CDR3 comprises 15 residues. Germline V gives CDR1 SGHDT, CDR2 YYEEEE. In DNA form, the CDR3 reads TGTGCCAGCAGTCGCTTGGGCAGTTATAATTCACCCCTCCACTTT. Amino acids: CASSRLGSYNSPLHF. Filled out from reference TRBV5-6 and TRBJ1-6, the complete variable domain reads DAGVTQSPTHLIKTRGQQVTLRCSPKSGHDTVSWYQQALGQGPQFIFQYYEEEERQRGNFPDRFSGHQFPNYSSELNVNALLLGDSALYLCASSRLGSYNSPLHFGNGTRLTVT.

The chain uses TRBV20-1 and TRBJ1-1; TRBD1 agrees at 8 bases. Germline-derived CDR1 and CDR2 are DFQATT and SNEGSKA (reference sequence). Losses at the gene ends were 3 bases for V and 6 bases for J; bases not matched to a gene: 0. The CDR3 consists of 11 residues. The CDR3 DNA is TGCAGTGCTAGGGACAGGGCTGAAGCTTTCTTT. The encoded protein is CSARDRAEAFF.

V and J are TRBV19 and TRBJ2-7; D remains unclear. Per the germline V gene, CDR1 is LNHDA and CDR2 is SQIVND (reference sequence). Trimming left V 5 bases short and J 6 bases short, with 20 bases between. The CDR3 spans 15 residues. DNA for the CDR3: TGTGCCAGTAGTCTACATTCGAGGAAAGCTTCCGAGCAGTACTTC. Translation gives CASSLHSRKASEQYF.

This clone appeared a few times. The J gene is TRBJ2-2, the V gene TRBV27; TRBD2 matches 9 bases. V lost 8 bases to trimming and J lost 6 bases; unmatched junction nucleotides: 4. The CDR3 runs 13 residues. From germline, CDR1 is MNHEY and CDR2 SMNVEV (reference sequence). This CDR3 is CASQGLASGELFF. In nucleotides, the CDR3 is TGTGCCAGCCAGGGACTAGCATCCGGGGAGCTGTTTTTT.

The rearrangement uses TRBV28 and TRBJ2-1, with D maybe TRBD1 (6 bases). Per germline, CDR1 MDHEN and CDR2 SYDVKM. CDR3 length: 17 residues. The V and J ends lost 4 bases and 2 bases respectively, with 18 bases between them. The CDR3 DNA reads as TGTGCCAGCAGTTCAGCAGGGGCAGGGATCACCTACAATGAGCAGTTCTTC. Protein: CASSSAGAGITYNEQFF. The full variable domain, its missing parts supplied by reference TRBV28 and TRBJ2-1, is DVKVTQSSRYLVKRTGEKVFLECVQDMDHENMFWYRQDPGLGLRLIYFSYDVKMKEKGDIPEGYSVSREKKERFSLILESASTNQTSMYLCASSSAGAGITYNEQFFGPGTRLTVL.

The V call is TRBV6-6, the J call TRBJ1-2; maybe TRBD1 (6 bases). V lost 7 bases to trimming and J lost 8 bases, with 20 bases between them. CDR1 is MNHNY, CDR2 SVGAGI, per germline (reference sequence). This CDR3 region has 14 residues. CDR3 in DNA: TGTGCCAGCACTATCGAGGGGGACCTCGTCGGCTACACCTTC. This gives the protein CASTIEGDLVGYTF.

J is TRBJ1-1 and V is TRBV9; 11 bases match TRBD1. V lost 6 bases to trimming and J lost 0 bases; unmatched junction nucleotides: 7. This CDR3 is built from 16 residues. Germline loops: CDR1 SGDLS, CDR2 YYNGEE. As DNA, the CDR3 is TGTGCCAGCACGACCGGGACAGGGGGAATGAACACTGAAGCTTTCTTT. Its translation: CASTTGTGGMNTEAFF.

V gene TRBV9 combines with J gene TRBJ1-6; D call uncertain. Deletions cut 1 base from V and 4 bases from J, with 6 bases between. The germline gives CDR1 SGDLS, CDR2 YYNGEE. The CDR3 has 14 amino acids. CDR3: CASSVRGYNSPLHF. CDR3 bases: TGTGCCAGCAGCGTAAGAGGGTATAATTCACCCCTCCACTTT.

This chain connects TRBV7-6 to TRBJ1-5; possibly TRBD1 for D (5 bases). V shed 4 bases and J shed 0 bases, with 22 bases lying between them. CDR1 and CDR2 from the germline V gene are SGHVS and FNYEAQ. There are 19 residues in the CDR3. In DNA, the CDR3 is TGTGCCAGCAGCTGCAGAGACCGGGACTTACAAAATAGCAATCAGCCCCAGCATTTT. Amino acid sequence: CASSCRDRDLQNSNQPQHF.

The DNA of the CDR3 is TGTGCCAGCAGCTTTTCAGGCTTCGTCGACACTGAAGCTTTCTTT. Encoded protein: CASSFSGFVDTEAFF. This chain uses TRBV7-6 with TRBJ1-1; D is unresolved. CDR1 is SGHVS and CDR2 is FNYEAQ in the germline V gene. Between the trimmed V and J ends, which lost 3 bases and 3 bases, there was a span of 14 bases. The CDR3 has 15 residues.

J is TRBJ2-1 and V is TRBV4-3; TRBD2 agrees at 9 bases. This CDR3 comprises 17 residues. Germline V gene sequence: CDR1 LGHNA, CDR2 YSLEER. Germline trimming cut 0 bases from V and 5 bases from J; bases unmatched to any gene: 8. CDR3 in DNA: TGCGCCAGCAGCCAAGATACCGCGGGGGGGGAGAACAATGAGCAGTTCTTC. Translation: CASSQDTAGGENNEQFF.

The chain uses TRBV4-1 and TRBJ1-3; D gene ambiguous. Looked up from germline, CDR1 is MGHRA and CDR2 is YSYEKL. V gave up 1 base and J gave up 0 bases, with 10 bases separating them. This CDR3 is 16 amino acids long. Here the CDR3 DNA reads TGCGCCAGCAGCCAAGTCGGAAGGAGCTCTGGAAACACCATATATTTT. Its translation is CASSQVGRSSGNTIYF.

The chain links TRBV10-3 to TRBJ1-2; D may be TRBD1 (5 bases). Looked up from germline, CDR1 is ENHRY and CDR2 is SYGVKD. The CDR3 extends over 14 amino acids. V dropped 4 bases and J dropped 0 bases, with 9 bases sitting between them. In DNA form, the CDR3 reads TGTGCCATCAGTGCGCTGACAGCTAACTATGGCTACACCTTC. Translated, it gives CAISALTANYGYTF.

V usage is TRBV4-2 and J usage is TRBJ1-5; 8 nucleotides align to TRBD1. The CDR3 is 15 residues long. After removal of 3 bases from V and 14 bases from J, the junction contained 15 bases not matched to a gene. Germline V CDR1 and CDR2: LGHNA, YNFKEQ. The CDR3 DNA reads TGTGCCAGCAGCCAGACCCGGACAGGGAGTGGTGAGGAGCATTTT. Amino acid sequence: CASSQTRTGSGEEHF.

This clone has a handful of counts. V usage is TRBV19 and J usage is TRBJ2-7, with D possibly TRBD2 on 6 matching bases. This CDR3 spans 14 amino acids. In germline, CDR1 is LNHDA, CDR2 SQIVND (reference sequence). The V and J ends lost 9 bases and 2 bases respectively, with 17 bases between them. The CDR3, as DNA: TGTGCCAGCAGCCTACCGGGGGTCCCCTACGAGCAGTACTTC. This encodes CASSLPGVPYEQYF.

The chain is built from TRBV6-1 and TRBJ2-7, with 9 bases that match TRBD2. CDR1 is MNHNS, CDR2 SASEGT, per germline. CDR3 length equals 15 residues. V was pared by 2 bases and J by 5 bases, with 7 bases of the junction left unmatched. This CDR3 is CASSEPPGLAHEQYF. The CDR3 DNA sequence: TGTGCCAGCAGTGAACCTCCGGGACTAGCACACGAGCAGTACTTC.

The chain employs TRBV3-1 (or the pseudogene TRBV3-2) and TRBJ2-3, with D possibly being TRBD1 (6 bases). This CDR3 is built from 16 residues. The germline gives CDR1 LGHDT, CDR2 YNNKEL (reference sequence). V lost 4 bases, J lost 3 bases, and 17 bases lay in between. CDR3: CASSPEGDGTTDTQYF. CDR3 bases: TGTGCCAGCAGCCCCGAGGGGGACGGAACTACAGATACGCAGTATTTT.

The chain couples TRBV30 to TRBJ1-5; D is possibly TRBD1 (5 bases). CDR1 and CDR2 (germline): GTSNPN, SVGIG (reference sequence). The germline V and J ends were trimmed by 2 bases and 6 bases, with 17 bases remaining between them. The CDR3 is made up of 15 amino acids. The CDR3 nucleotides read TGTGCCTGGAGTCAACGCGGGGGTTCCGTTCAGCCCCAGCATTTT. Translated, it gives CAWSQRGGSVQPQHF.

The chain combines TRBV2 with TRBJ2-2; D might be TRBD2 (6 bases). Per the germline V gene, CDR1 is SNHLY and CDR2 is FYNNEI. The ends were cut back, 2 bases at V and 6 bases at J, with 10 bases in the middle. The CDR3 consists of 14 residues. The DNA for the CDR3 is TGTGCCAGCAGTGAAATGGGGGGAGCCGGGGAGCTGTTTTTT. Protein sequence: CASSEMGGAGELFF.

V is TRBV7-6 and J is TRBJ1-5; 9 bases agree with TRBD1. Germline V lookup: CDR1 SGHVS, CDR2 FNYEAQ. The CDR3 sequence is 17 residues long. Trimming removed 0 bases from V and 4 bases from J; junction bases left unmatched: 7. CDR3 in amino acids: CASSLAPGQGNNQPQHF. In DNA form, the CDR3 reads TGTGCCAGCAGCTTAGCGCCGGGACAGGGAAATAATCAGCCCCAGCATTTT.